A single sample is the source of the 9 T cell receptor beta chains below, sequenced in a study of T cell repertoires in cytomegalovirus infection. TCRdb independently ran MiXCR on the reads; one entry per CDR3 protein. The sample consists of 630,000 or so distinct CDR3 sequences, 20% to 25% of them appearing once. The sample was CD8+ T cells from PBMCs. The receptors here all came from a human donor in good health (CMV status not recorded). Some clones in this sample may be carry-over from other donors' samples.

In the case of this clonotype: It may be a read error: a sequence one base away is much more abundant. In DNA, the CDR3 is TGTGCCATCAGTGTAGCGTCGGGATTGGCAGAGAATGAGCAGTTCTTC. The encoded protein is CAISVASGLAENEQFF. The genes are TRBV10-3 and TRBJ2-1; perhaps TRBD2 as D (5 bases). Germline lookup yields CDR1 ENHRY and CDR2 SYGVKD. The CDR3 length is 16 residues. V gave up 4 bases and J gave up 7 bases, with 20 bases separating them.

Only a few counts were recorded for this clonotype. The rearrangement links TRBV29-1 to TRBJ2-1, with 8 bases lining up with TRBD2. Germline V CDR1 and CDR2: SQVTM, ANQGSEA. Trimming at V came to 7 bases and at J to 2 bases, leaving 7 bases not matched to a gene. This CDR3 has 14 amino acids. The CDR3 nucleotides are TGCAGCGGCAACGGCGGGGGGCCCTACAATGAGCAGTTCTTC. This encodes CSGNGGGPYNEQFF.

This clonotype was observed a few times. The gene calls are TRBV7-2 and TRBJ2-2; 10 positions agree with TRBD1. V was pared by 2 bases and J by 4 bases, with 7 bases of the junction left unmatched. The CDR3 sequence is 17 residues long. Germline V CDR1 and CDR2: SGHTA, FQGNSA. Here the CDR3 reads CASSLPRQGAFTGELFF. The CDR3 DNA is TGTGCCAGCAGCTTACCCCGACAGGGGGCTTTCACCGGGGAGCTGTTTTTT. Variable domain in full (rest from reference TRBV7-2 and TRBJ2-2): GAGVSQSPSNKVTEKGKDVELRCDPISGHTALYWYRQSLGQGLEFLIYFQGNSAPDKSGLPSDRFSAERTGGSVSTLTIQRTQQEDSAVYLCASSLPRQGAFTGELFFGEGSRLTVL.

This clonotype has just a few counts. V is TRBV2 and J is TRBJ2-3; the D is unclear. Germline CDR1 and CDR2: SNHLY and FYNNEI. CDR3 length: 16 residues. Trimming took off 1 base at V and 1 base at J, with 12 bases between the two ends. The CDR3 nucleotides read TGTGCCAGCAGTGAAGTGATTAGATTGGGCACAGATACGCAGTATTTT. It translates to CASSEVIRLGTDTQYF.

This clonotype was counted many times. The CDR3 sequence: CASRSGTGRPDTQYF. The DNA of the CDR3 is TGTGCCAGCAGATCTGGGACAGGGAGGCCAGATACGCAGTATTTT. The V gene is TRBV7-6, the J gene TRBJ2-3; 9 nucleotides align to TRBD1. The length of the CDR3 is 15 residues. Germline V lookup: CDR1 SGHVS, CDR2 FNYEAQ. V was pared by 6 bases and J by 4 bases, with 8 bases of the junction left unmatched.

The table lists this clonotype with many counts. The chain links TRBV11-3 to TRBJ2-5; 9 positions agree with TRBD2. This CDR3 has 15 residues. Per germline, CDR1 SGHNT and CDR2 YENEEA. J was trimmed by 5 bases and V by 1 base; bases with no gene match: 5. CDR3 sequence reads: CASSLGLAAQETQYF. Here the CDR3 DNA reads TGTGCCAGCAGCTTAGGACTAGCGGCGCAGGAGACCCAGTACTTC.

The chain is built from TRBV28 and TRBJ1-2; 11 nucleotides align to TRBD1. V trimming: 5 bases; J trimming: 5 bases; junction bases outside the gene matches: 7. This CDR3 is built from 15 residues. Germline assignment: CDR1 MDHEN and CDR2 SYDVKM. As DNA, the CDR3 is TGTGCCAGCAGTCCCCGGACAGGGGGCGTGTATGGCTACACCTTC. It specifies CASSPRTGGVYGYTF.

This clonotype showed up just once. This sequence joins TRBV20-1 and TRBJ1-2, with TRBD1 matching 7 bases. This CDR3 is built from 12 residues. Per germline, CDR1 DFQATT and CDR2 SNEGSKA (reference sequence). Trimming at V came to 5 bases and at J to 8 bases, leaving 8 bases not matched to a gene. CDR3 DNA sequence: TGCAGTGCTCCGACAGGGCTTGGGGGCTACACCTTC. Its protein product is CSAPTGLGGYTF.

There are a few counts of this clonotype. J is TRBJ2-2 and V is TRBV27; perhaps TRBD1 as D (5 bases). The V gene lost 3 bases and the J gene lost 4 bases, with 9 bases spanning the gap. CDR1 and CDR2 from the germline V gene are MNHEY and SMNVEV (reference sequence). This CDR3 has 14 residues. The CDR3 protein is CASSFRGVTGELFF. CDR3 sequence (DNA): TGTGCCAGCAGTTTTAGGGGTGTCACCGGGGAGCTGTTTTTT.